The text below deals with one TCR beta chain. Primers for the PCR totalled 60 Vbeta and 13 Jbeta. Profiling relied on immunoSEQ multiplex PCR, and the TCRdb table lists in-frame clones only, not all of them. The profile shows some 110,000 clones, over 60% of them singletons. The record originates from a study of cytomegalovirus exposure and HLA in healthy donors. Germline CDR1 reads SGHRS; CDR2 reads YFSETQ. J gave up 4 bases and V 4 bases, and 9 bases lay outside the gene matches. This CDR3 has 16 residues. The material sequenced was PBMCs. The gene calls are TRBV5-1 and TRBJ2-1; 9 positions match TRBD1. The TCR originated in a woman in her thirties or forties in good health and CMV-seropositive. CDR3 loop: CASSPRRTGDYNEQFF. The CDR3 coding sequence is TGCGCCAGCAGCCCTCGACGGACAGGGGATTACAATGAGCAGTTCTTC.